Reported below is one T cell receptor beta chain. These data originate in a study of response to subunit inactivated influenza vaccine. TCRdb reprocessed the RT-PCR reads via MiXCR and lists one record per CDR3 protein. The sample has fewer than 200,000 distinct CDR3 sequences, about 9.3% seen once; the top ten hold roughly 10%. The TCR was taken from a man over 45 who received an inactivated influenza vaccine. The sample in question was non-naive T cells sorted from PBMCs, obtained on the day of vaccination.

For the CDR3, the DNA is TGTGCCAGCAGCCGAGAAACAGGGGCCCCCTACGAGCAGTACTTC. As protein: CASSRETGAPYEQYF. The chain joins TRBV14 to TRBJ2-7; 7 bases agree with TRBD1. The length of the CDR3 is 15 residues. Germline V gene sequence: CDR1 SGHDN, CDR2 FVKESK. Trimming at V came to 4 bases and at J to 2 bases, leaving 8 bases not matched to a gene.